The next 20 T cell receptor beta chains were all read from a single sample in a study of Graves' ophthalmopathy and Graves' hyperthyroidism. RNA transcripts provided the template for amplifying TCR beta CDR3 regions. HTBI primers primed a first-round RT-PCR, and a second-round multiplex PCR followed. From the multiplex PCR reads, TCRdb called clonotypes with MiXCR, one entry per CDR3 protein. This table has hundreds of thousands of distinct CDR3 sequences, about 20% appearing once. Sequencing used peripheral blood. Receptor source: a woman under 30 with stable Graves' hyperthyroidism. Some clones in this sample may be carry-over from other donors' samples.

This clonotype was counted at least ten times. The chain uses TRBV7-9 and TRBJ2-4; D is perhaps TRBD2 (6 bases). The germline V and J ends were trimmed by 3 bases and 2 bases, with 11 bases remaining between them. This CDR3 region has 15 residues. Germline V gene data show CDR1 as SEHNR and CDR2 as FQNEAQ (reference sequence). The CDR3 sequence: CASSFQGGTKNIQYF. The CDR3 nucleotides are TGTGCCAGCAGCTTTCAGGGAGGAACCAAAAACATTCAGTACTTC.

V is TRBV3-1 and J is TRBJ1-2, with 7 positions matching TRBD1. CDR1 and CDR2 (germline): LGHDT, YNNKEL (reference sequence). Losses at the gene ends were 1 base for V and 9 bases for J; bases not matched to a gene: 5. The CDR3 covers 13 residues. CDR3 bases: TGTGCCAGCAGCCAAGCGCAGGGGGGAAGCTACACCTTC. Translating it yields CASSQAQGGSYTF.

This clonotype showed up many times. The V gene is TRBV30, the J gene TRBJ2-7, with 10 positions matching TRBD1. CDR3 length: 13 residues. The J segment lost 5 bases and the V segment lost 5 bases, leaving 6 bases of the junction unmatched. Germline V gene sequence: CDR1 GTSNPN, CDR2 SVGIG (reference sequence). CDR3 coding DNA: TGTGCCTGGGACCCGGGACAGGGGAACGAGCAGTACTTC. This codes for CAWDPGQGNEQYF.

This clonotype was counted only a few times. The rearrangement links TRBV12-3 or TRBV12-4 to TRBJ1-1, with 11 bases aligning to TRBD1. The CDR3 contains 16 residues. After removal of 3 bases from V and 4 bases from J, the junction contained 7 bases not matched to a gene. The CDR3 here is CASSFRTGGRGTEAFF. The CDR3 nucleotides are TGTGCCAGCAGTTTCCGGACAGGGGGCCGTGGCACTGAAGCTTTCTTT.

As DNA, the CDR3 is TGTGCCAGCAGCTTAGATTGGGTAGCGGAGACCCAGTACTTC. Amino acids: CASSLDWVAETQYF. The chain links TRBV11-2 to TRBJ2-5, with D maybe TRBD2 (5 bases). Trimming removed 0 bases at V and 5 bases at J, with 10 bases between. CDR3 length: 14 residues. Germline V lookup: CDR1 SGHAT, CDR2 FQNNGV. The full variable domain, in which reference TRBV11-2 and TRBJ2-5 provide the parts outside the CDR3, is EAGVAQSPRYKIIEKRQSVAFWCNPISGHATLYWYQQILGQGPKLLIQFQNNGVVDDSQLPKDRFSAERLKGVDSTLKIQPAKLEDSAVYLCASSLDWVAETQYFGPGTRLLVL.

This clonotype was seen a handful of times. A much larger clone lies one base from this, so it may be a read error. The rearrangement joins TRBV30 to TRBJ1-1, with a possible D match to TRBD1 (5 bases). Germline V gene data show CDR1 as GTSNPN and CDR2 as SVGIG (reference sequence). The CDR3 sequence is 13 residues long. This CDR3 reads CAWSVNRNTEACF. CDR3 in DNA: TGTGCCTGGAGTGTAAACAGGAACACTGAAGCTTGCTTT.

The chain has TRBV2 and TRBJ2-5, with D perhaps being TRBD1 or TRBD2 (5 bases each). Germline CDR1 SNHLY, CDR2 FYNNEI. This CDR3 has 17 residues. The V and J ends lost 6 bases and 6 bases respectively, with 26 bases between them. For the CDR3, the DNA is TGTGCCAGCAGCGCAGCCGGGGCATCCCGCCCTCAGAAGACCCAGTACTTC. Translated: CASSAAGASRPQKTQYF.

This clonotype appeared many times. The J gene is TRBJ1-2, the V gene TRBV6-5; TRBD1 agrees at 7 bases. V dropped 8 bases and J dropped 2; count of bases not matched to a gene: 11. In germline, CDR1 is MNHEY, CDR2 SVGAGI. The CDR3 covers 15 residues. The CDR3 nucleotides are TGTGCCAGCGCAAGCCTCGACAGGGCGAACTATGGCTACACCTTC. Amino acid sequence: CASASLDRANYGYTF.

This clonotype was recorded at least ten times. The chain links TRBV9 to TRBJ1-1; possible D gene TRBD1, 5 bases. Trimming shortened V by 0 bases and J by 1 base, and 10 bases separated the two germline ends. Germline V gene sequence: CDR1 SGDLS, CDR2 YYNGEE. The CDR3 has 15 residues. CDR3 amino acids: CASSVDWGTNTEAFF. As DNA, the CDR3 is TGTGCCAGCAGCGTAGATTGGGGGACGAACACTGAAGCTTTCTTT.

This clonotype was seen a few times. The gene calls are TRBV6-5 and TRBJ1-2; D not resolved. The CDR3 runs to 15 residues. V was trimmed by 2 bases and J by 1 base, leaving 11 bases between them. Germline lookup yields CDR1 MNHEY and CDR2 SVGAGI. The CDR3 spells CASSYRARLNYGYTF. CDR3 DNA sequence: TGTGCCAGCAGTTACAGGGCCAGGCTTAACTATGGCTACACCTTC.

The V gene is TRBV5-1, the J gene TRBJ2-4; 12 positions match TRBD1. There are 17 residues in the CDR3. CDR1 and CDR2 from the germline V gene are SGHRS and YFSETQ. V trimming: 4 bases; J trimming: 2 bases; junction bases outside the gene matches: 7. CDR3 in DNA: TGCGCCAGCAGCATAACCGGGACAGGGGGCTCCAAAAACATTCAGTACTTC. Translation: CASSITGTGGSKNIQYF.

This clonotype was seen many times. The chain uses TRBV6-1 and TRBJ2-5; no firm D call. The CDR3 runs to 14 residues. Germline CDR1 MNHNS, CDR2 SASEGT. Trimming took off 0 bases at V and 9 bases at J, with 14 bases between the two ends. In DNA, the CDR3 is TGTGCCAGCAGTGAAGCCGTAGAGAACTCGTCCCAGTACTTC. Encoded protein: CASSEAVENSSQYF.

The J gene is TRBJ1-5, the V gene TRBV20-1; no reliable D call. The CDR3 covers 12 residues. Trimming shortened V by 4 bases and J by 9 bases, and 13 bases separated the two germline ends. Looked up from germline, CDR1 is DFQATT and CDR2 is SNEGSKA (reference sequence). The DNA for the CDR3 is TGCAGTGCTACCCCCCACTCCGGGCCCCAGCATTTT. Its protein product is CSATPHSGPQHF.

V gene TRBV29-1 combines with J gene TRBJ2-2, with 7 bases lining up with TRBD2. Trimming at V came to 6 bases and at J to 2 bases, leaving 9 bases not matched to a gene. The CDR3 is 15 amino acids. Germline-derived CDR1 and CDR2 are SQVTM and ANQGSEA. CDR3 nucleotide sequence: TGCAGCGTGCAGAAAGCGGGATTTAACACCGGGGAGCTGTTTTTT. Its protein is CSVQKAGFNTGELFF.

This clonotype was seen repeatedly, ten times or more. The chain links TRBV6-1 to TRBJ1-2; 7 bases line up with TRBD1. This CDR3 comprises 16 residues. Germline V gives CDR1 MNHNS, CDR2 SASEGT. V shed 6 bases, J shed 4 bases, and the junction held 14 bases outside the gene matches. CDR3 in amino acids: CASSPPRDRGSYGYTF. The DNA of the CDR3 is TGTGCCAGCAGCCCCCCCCGGGACAGAGGAAGCTATGGCTACACCTTC.

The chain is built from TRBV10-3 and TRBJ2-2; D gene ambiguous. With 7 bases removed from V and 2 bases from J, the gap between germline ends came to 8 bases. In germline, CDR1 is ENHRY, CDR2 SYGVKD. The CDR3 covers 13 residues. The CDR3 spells CAINTDNTGELFF. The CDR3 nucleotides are TGTGCCATCAACACGGATAACACCGGGGAGCTGTTTTTT.

CDR3 sequence: CASSERGTALHSNQPQHF. The CDR3, as DNA: TGTGCCAGCAGTGAACGGGGGACCGCGCTTCATAGCAATCAGCCCCAGCATTTT. The V and J genes are TRBV6-1 and TRBJ1-5, with D possibly TRBD1 on 5 matching bases. The CDR3 spans 18 residues. Germline loops: CDR1 MNHNS, CDR2 SASEGT. Trimming shortened V by 2 bases and J by 0 bases, and 17 bases separated the two germline ends.

CDR3 residues: CASSLRTGQAFF. CDR3 DNA sequence: TGTGCCAGCAGCTTAAGGACAGGTCAGGCTTTCTTT. This chain connects TRBV11-2 to TRBJ1-1; TRBD1 aligns across 7 bases. CDR3 length: 12 amino acids. Per the germline V gene, CDR1 is SGHAT and CDR2 is FQNNGV. The V gene end was trimmed by 2 bases and the J gene end by 11 bases; junction bases not matched to a gene: 5. The full variable domain, with the rest looked up from reference TRBV11-2 and TRBJ1-1, is EAGVAQSPRYKIIEKRQSVAFWCNPISGHATLYWYQQILGQGPKLLIQFQNNGVVDDSQLPKDRFSAERLKGVDSTLKIQPAKLEDSAVYLCASSLRTGQAFFGQGTRLTVV.

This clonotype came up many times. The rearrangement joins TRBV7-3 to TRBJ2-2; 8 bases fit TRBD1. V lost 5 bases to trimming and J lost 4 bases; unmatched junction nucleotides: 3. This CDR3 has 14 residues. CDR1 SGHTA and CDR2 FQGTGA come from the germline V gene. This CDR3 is CASSADRGTGELFF. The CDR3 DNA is TGTGCCAGCAGCGCCGACAGGGGCACCGGGGAGCTGTTTTTT.

The CDR3 DNA reads as TGTGCCAGCAGCTTTCGGGACAGTGGGAATGAAGCTTTCTTT. Its protein product is CASSFRDSGNEAFF. The chain is built from TRBV7-3 and TRBJ1-1; 7 nucleotides line up with TRBD1. The trim removed 3 bases at V and 7 bases at J, leaving 8 bases unmatched. The length of the CDR3 is 14 residues. CDR1 and CDR2 from the germline V gene are SGHTA and FQGTGA.